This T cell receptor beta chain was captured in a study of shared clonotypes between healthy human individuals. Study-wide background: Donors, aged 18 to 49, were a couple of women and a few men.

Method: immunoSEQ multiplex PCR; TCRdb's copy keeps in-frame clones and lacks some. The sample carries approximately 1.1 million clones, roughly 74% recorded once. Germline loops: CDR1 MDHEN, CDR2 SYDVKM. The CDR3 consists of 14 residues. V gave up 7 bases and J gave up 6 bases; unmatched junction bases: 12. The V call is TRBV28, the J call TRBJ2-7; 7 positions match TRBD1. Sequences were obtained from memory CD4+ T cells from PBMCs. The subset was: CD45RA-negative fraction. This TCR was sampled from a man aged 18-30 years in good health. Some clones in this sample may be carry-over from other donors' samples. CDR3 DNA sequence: TGTGCCAGCAACCCGGGACAGACATCTGGCGAGCAGTACTTC. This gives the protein CASNPGQTSGEQYF.